The source of this TCR beta chain is a study of blood T cell repertoires in COVID-19. Overall study: Both acute and convalescent COVID-19 samples were obtained from the United States, Italy and Spain. PBMCs, B-cell-depleted T cells, or T cells were the source of the cDNA or gDNA that made up the material.

Some clones are missing from TCRdb's copy, which holds only in-frame ones; the method was immunoSEQ multiplex PCR. The sample holds fewer than 250,000 clones; 70% to 90% are singletons and the top ten take roughly 4.6%. V lost 4 bases and J lost 3, with 11 bases in between. This CDR3 has 14 amino acids. Per the germline V gene, CDR1 is SGHDT and CDR2 is YYEEEE. The chain joins TRBV5-6 to TRBJ1-5; the D gene is possibly TRBD1 (5 bases). The sequence was obtained from a woman between 65 and 79 years old with active or convalescent COVID-19. Input material: peripheral blood. In DNA form, the CDR3 reads TGTGCCAGCAGCCGACTCGGACACAATCAGCCCCAGCATTTT. Its translation is CASSRLGHNQPQHF. Combining the CDR3 with reference TRBV5-6 and TRBJ1-5 gives the whole variable domain DAGVTQSPTHLIKTRGQQVTLRCSPKSGHDTVSWYQQALGQGPQFIFQYYEEEERQRGNFPDRFSGHQFPNYSSELNVNALLLGDSALYLCASSRLGHNQPQHFGDGTRLSIL.